This TCR beta chain was found in a study of identical twins. Study results and caveats: High-abundance cord blood beta clonotypes had fewer insertions; memory repertoires showed none. Excess low generation probability was seen in twin-shared out-of-frame alpha sequences.

A template switching step contributed a universal primer site, while unique molecular identifiers were present in the cDNA. TCRdb re-analysed the 5' RACE reads in MiXCR, keeping a single row per CDR3 protein. The data show approximately 600,000 distinct CDR3 sequences, 9% to 10% seen once. The CDR3 is 17 residues long. With 0 bases removed from V and 3 bases from J, the gap between germline ends came to 14 bases. Germline values: CDR1 SGHTA, CDR2 FQGNSA. This clonotype was observed a few times. The antigen remains unidentified. This sample also belongs to another study, concerning yellow fever vaccine responses in identical twins.

This chain joins TRBV7-2 and TRBJ2-2; a weak D match, TRBD2 (5 bases). This TCR was sampled from a woman aged 18-30 years in good health. The sequenced material came from PBMCs. CDR3 DNA sequence: TGTGCCAGCAGCTTAGCAGTTTCGGGATTGGACACCGGGGAGCTGTTTTTT. This codes for CASSLAVSGLDTGELFF.